This record covers a single T cell receptor beta chain. The antigen this receptor binds is unknown. Per-nucleotide qualities are absent, and no much larger clonotype sits a single base away. V and J lose 3 bases and 3 bases, and a span of 8 bases separates them. The germline V gene sets CDR1 to MNHNS and CDR2 to SASEGT. The CDR3 has 14 amino acids, counting the end cysteine and phenylalanine. Left in the record is the CDR3 DNA by itself, 42 bases read in frame from the first base. One collaborating source in Seattle enrolled patients while the patients were actively infected and followed the patients over time throughout the course of disease. Collaborating institutions collected whole blood in K2EDTA tubes following their own protocols. For TCRbeta analysis, collaborators shipped samples as frozen whole blood, isolated PBMCs, or DNA extracted from either of those sample types. The sample belongs to a study of blood T cell repertoires in COVID-19 (TCRdb year 2020). About the study as a whole: Samples covering the acute and convalescent phases of COVID-19 were provided by collaborators in the United States, Italy and Spain. The dataset comprised deeply sampled blood TCRbeta repertoires from subjects exposed to, actively infected with, or recovered from COVID-19. Where available, HLA class I and class II types were taken from metadata supplied by the sample provider and were not determined by assay-based typing. The repertoires were released in a freely available public database meant as a resource for research on the immune response to SARS-CoV-2. The samples were drawn from two sources: the first 160 participants of the ongoing ImmuneRACE study, and 1,000 to 1,500 subjects contributed by 6 global collaborators. The sample metadata nearly always contained a de-identified subject ID, COVID-19 status, age in years and sex. The material from the prospective study consisted of cDNA or gDNA derived from T cells, B-cell-depleted T cells, or PBMCs.

What the research found in general, with its limitations: The quantity of clinical and demographic metadata differed by source and by participant and was supplied without curation.

The immunoSEQ Assay, a bias-controlled multiplex PCR, was used to amplify TCRbeta CDR3 regions from genomic DNA. Turning to the authors' computational methods: The number of nucleated cells in each sample was estimated from the amplification of reference gene primers within the assay. Sequence reads were collapsed and filtered to measure the absolute abundance of every unique TCRbeta CDR3 rearrangement. For each sample, productive Simpson clonality was calculated by taking the square root of Simpson's diversity index across productive rearrangements. The table comes from immuneACCESS by way of TCRdb, which keeps in-frame sequences with V and J called. Part of the clones is missing from these tables; in studies checked, under half for an unresolved V gene and the rest for unknown reasons. The D gene and trimming were derived from the DNA, and the V and J assignments and clone size from that table. Present in this sample are around 290,000 clones, 86% of which were seen just once. The ten largest make up roughly 13% of the sample.

The sequenced sample consisted of peripheral blood. The V and J segments used are TRBV6-1 and TRBJ1-4; the D gene cannot be named for sure. This TCR was recovered from a woman in her seventies with COVID-19, enrolled during active disease. The CDR3 corresponds to CASSEWRANEKLFF. The nucleotide sequence reads as follows: TGTGCCAGCAGTGAGTGGAGGGCTAATGAAAAACTGTTTTTT.